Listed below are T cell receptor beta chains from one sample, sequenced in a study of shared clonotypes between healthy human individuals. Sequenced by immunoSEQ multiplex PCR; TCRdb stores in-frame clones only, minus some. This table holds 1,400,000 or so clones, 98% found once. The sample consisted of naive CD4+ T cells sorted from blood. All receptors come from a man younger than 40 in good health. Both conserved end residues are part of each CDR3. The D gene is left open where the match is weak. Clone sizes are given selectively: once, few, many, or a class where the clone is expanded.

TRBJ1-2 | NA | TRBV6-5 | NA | TGTGCCAGCAGTTACTCGTGGGGTTCGGGCTATGGCTACACCTTC | CASSYSWGSGYGYTF
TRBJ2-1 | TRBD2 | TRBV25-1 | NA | TGTGCCAGCAGTGAGCGAGTAGCGGGAGGTCATGAGCAGTTCTTC | CASSERVAGGHEQFF
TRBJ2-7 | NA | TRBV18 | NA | TGTGCCAGCTCATCCTCCCCGGGGCTCTACGAGCAGTACTTC | CASSSSPGLYEQYF
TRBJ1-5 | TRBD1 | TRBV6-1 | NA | TGTGCCAGCAGCCGACAGGGAGGCAATCAGCCCCAGCATTTT | CASSRQGGNQPQHF
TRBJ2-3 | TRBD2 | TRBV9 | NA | TGTGCCAGCAGCGTAGCTGTCGCGGGAGTAGATACGCAGTATTTT | CASSVAVAGVDTQYF
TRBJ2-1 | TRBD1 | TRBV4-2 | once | TGTGCCAGCAGCCAAGCCGGGACAGAAAGCTACAATGAGCAGTTCTTC | CASSQAGTESYNEQFF
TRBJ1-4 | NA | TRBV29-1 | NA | TGCAGCGTTGAAGTGGACTGCAGGGAAATGGGCTACGCAACTAATGAAAAACTGTTTTTT | CSVEVDCREMGYATNEKLFF
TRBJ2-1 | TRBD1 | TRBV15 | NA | TGTGCCACCAGCAGAGACGGCGCCGGGACAGGGACCTACAATGAGCAGTTCTTC | CATSRDGAGTGTYNEQFF
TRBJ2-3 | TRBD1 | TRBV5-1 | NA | TGCGCCAGCAGCTTGGTTGGGACAGGGGCGTCATGGATCACAGATACGCAGTATTTT | CASSLVGTGASWITDTQYF
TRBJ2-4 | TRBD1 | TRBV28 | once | TGTGCCAGCAGTACGACAGGGGCCAAAAACATTCAGTACTTC | CASSTTGAKNIQYF
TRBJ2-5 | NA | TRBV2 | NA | TGTGCCAGCAGTGATAGCCGGGGCGGAGAGACCCAGTACTTC | CASSDSRGGETQYF
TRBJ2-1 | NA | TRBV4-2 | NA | TGTGCCAGCAGCCAAGATCTGGCAGTGGGGCCTCCTACAATGGGGCAGTTCTTC | CASSQDLAVGPPTMGQFF
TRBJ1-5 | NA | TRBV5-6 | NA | TGTGCCAGCAGCTTGGCAGGGGTTTATCAGCCCCAGCATTTT | CASSLAGVYQPQHF
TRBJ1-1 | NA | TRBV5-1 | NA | TGCGCCAGCAGTTATACATTGGGACACATCTCTATTATGAACACTGAAGCTTTCTTT | CASSYTLGHISIMNTEAFF
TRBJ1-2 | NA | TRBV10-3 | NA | TGTGCCAGCAGAGGGGGTGACTATGGCTACACCTTC | CASRGGDYGYTF
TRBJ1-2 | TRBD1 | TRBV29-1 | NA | TGCAGCGTTTCCGGGACAGGGGTTTATGGCTACACCTTC | CSVSGTGVYGYTF
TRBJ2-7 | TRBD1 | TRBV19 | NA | TGTGCCACTAGCCAGCCGGGACAGGTCTCCTACGAGCAGTACTTC | CATSQPGQVSYEQYF
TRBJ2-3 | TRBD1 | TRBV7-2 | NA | TGTGCCAGCAGCACCAGGACAGGGACCGCAGATACGCAGTATTTT | CASSTRTGTADTQYF
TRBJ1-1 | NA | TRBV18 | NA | TGTGCCAGCTCAAGGTGGACGGGTATGAACACTGAAGCTTTCTTT | CASSRWTGMNTEAFF
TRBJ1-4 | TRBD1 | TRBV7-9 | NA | TGTGCCAGCAGGTTGGGACAGGAGTCTGAAAAACTGTTTTTT | CASRLGQESEKLFF
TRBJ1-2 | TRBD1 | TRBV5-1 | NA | TGCGCCAGCAGCTTGGGGAGGACAGGGGACGGCTACACCTTC | CASSLGRTGDGYTF
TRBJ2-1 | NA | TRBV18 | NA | TGTGCCAGCTCACCCCTAACCACCAGCTATGAGCAGTTCTTC | CASSPLTTSYEQFF
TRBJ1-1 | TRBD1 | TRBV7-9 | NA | TGTGCCAGCAGCCGTACAGGGGGAACTGAAGCTTTCTTT | CASSRTGGTEAFF
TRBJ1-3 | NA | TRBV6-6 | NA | TGTGCCAGCAGCTCGGGTGGCTCTGGAAACACCATATATTTT | CASSSGGSGNTIYF
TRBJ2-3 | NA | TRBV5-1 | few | TGCGCCAGCAGCTCAAGGGCCAGCGGGGATACGCAGTATTTT | CASSSRASGDTQYF
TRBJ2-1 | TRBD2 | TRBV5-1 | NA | TGCGCCAGCAGCATTGGAATTCGCAGCGGGAGTCACAATGAGCAGTTCTTC | CASSIGIRSGSHNEQFF
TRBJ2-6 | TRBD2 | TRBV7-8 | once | TGTGCCAGCAGCTTAAGACTAGCGAACTCTGGGGCCAACGTCCTGACTTTC | CASSLRLANSGANVLTF
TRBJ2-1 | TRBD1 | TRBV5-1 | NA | TGCGCCAGCAGCTTGGGCGGGCAGGGGGCGAGGAAGTCCTACAATGAGCAGTTCTTC | CASSLGGQGARKSYNEQFF
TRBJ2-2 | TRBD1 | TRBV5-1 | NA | TGCGCCAGCAGTGATACCGGGACAGGGAACACCGGGGAGCTGTTTTTT | CASSDTGTGNTGELFF
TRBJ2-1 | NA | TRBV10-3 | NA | TGTGCCATCAGTCCAGGGGAGACCAGGGCCAATGAGCAGTTCTTC | CAISPGETRANEQFF
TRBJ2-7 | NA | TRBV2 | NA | TGTGCCAGCAGGACCTTGTCTAAACTTAGCTCCTACGAGCAGTACTTC | CASRTLSKLSSYEQYF
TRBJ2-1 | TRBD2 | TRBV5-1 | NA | TGCGCCAGCAGCCCTGGACTAGCGGGAGGGCCAGCCAATGAGCAGTTCTTC | CASSPGLAGGPANEQFF
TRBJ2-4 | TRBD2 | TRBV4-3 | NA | TGCGCCAGCAGCCAAGAGCCTTTAGCAGCCTCGGCGGGGGACATTCAGTACTTC | CASSQEPLAASAGDIQYF
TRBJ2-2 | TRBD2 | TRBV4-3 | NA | TGCGCCAGCAGCCCCCGACTAGCGGGACCCTTCACCGGGGAGCTGTTTTTT | CASSPRLAGPFTGELFF
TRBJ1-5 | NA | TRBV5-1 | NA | TGCGCCAGCAGCTTGGGTGGGGGGGCTTATAGCAATCAGCCCCAGCATTTT | CASSLGGGAYSNQPQHF
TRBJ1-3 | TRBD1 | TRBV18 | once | TGTGCCAGCTCACTAAGGGACAGTACTGGAAACACCATATATTTT | CASSLRDSTGNTIYF
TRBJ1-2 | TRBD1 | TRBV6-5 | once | TGTGCCAGCAGCGGTGGGACAGGCATCTATGGCTACACCTTC | CASSGGTGIYGYTF
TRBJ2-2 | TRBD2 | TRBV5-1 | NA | TGCGCCAGCAGCCCTAGGACTAGCGGGAGTACCGGGGAGCTGTTTTTT | CASSPRTSGSTGELFF
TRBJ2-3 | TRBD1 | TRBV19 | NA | TGTGCCAGTAGTATAGTCTGGGGACAGGCTGACGGAGATACGCAGTATTTT | CASSIVWGQADGDTQYF
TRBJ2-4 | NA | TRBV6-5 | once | TGTGCCAGCAGTTACGACAGATACATAGCCAAAAACATTCAGTACTTC | CASSYDRYIAKNIQYF
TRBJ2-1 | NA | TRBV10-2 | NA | TGCGCCAGCAGACTAGTAACCAATGAGCAGTTCTTC | CASRLVTNEQFF
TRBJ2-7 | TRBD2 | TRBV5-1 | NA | TGCGCCAGCAGAGCTAGGACTAGCGGGGCCTACGAGCAGTACTTC | CASRARTSGAYEQYF
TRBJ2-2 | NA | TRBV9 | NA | TGTGCCAGCAGCGTGCCCGCAGGGAACACCGGGGAGCTGTTTTTT | CASSVPAGNTGELFF
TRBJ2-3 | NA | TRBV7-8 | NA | TGTGCCAGCAGCTTAGGTGCGGACCCCACAGATACGCAGTATTTT | CASSLGADPTDTQYF
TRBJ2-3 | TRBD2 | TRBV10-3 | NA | TGTGCCATCAGTACTAGCGGAGGCACAGATACGCAGTATTTT | CAISTSGGTDTQYF
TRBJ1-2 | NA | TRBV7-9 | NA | TGTGCCAGCAGCCTCAATGGCCCGAACTATGGCTACACCTTC | CASSLNGPNYGYTF
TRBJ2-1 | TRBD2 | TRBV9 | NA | TGTGCCAGCAGCGTAGGCCGGGAGGGCCGCGGGTATGAGCAGTTCTTC | CASSVGREGRGYEQFF
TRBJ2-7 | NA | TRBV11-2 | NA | TGTGCCAGCAGCCCAGTGGGCGGGCTCCCCTCCTACGAGCGGTACTTC | CASSPVGGLPSYERYF
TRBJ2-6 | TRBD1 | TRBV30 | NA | TGTGCCTGTATGGGACAGGGAGGGCCTGGGGCCAACGTCCTGACTTTC | CACMGQGGPGANVLTF
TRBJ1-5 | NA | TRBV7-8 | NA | TGTGCCAGCAGCTTAGATGGCTTTGATCAGCCCCAGCATTTT | CASSLDGFDQPQHF
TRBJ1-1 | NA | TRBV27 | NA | TGTGCCAGCAGTTTAAGGCCAGGAGATCTCACTGAAGCTTTCTTT | CASSLRPGDLTEAFF
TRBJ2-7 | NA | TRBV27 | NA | TGTGCCAGCAGTTTATCCTTATCTCTTAGCTCCTACGAGCAGTACTTC | CASSLSLSLSSYEQYF
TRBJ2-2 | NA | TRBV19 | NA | TGTGCCAGTAGCCGGATATTGACGGGCGGGGAGCTGTTTTTT | CASSRILTGGELFF
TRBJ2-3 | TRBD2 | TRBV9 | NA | TGTGCCAGCAGCGGGCCGGGACTAGCGGACACAGATACGCAGTATTTT | CASSGPGLADTDTQYF
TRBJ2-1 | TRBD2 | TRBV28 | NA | TGTGCCATCGAGGAGGGCGGGAGCTCCTACAATGAGCAGTTCTTC | CAIEEGGSSYNEQFF
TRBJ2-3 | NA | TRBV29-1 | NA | TGCAGCGAACTGGCGAGAGTCACAGATACGCAGTATTTT | CSELARVTDTQYF
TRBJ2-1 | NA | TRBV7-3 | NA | TGTGCCAGCAGCTCCCCGGGACTTCCTTACAATGAGCAGTTCTTC | CASSSPGLPYNEQFF
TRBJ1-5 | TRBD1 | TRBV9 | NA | TGTGCCAGCAGCGTGGGGACAGGGGTCCAGCCCCAGCATTTT | CASSVGTGVQPQHF
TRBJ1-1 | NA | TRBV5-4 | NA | TGTGCCAGCAGCTTGGTGGGTTCATCGGGCACTGAAGCTTTCTTT | CASSLVGSSGTEAFF